The 13 T cell receptor beta chains below come from one sample, sequenced in a study of blood T cell repertoires in COVID-19. Sequenced by immunoSEQ multiplex PCR; TCRdb stores in-frame clones only, minus some. The repertoire holds around 200,000 clones, with around nine tenths as singletons. Sequencing was performed on peripheral blood. The receptors here all came from a woman between 18 and 30 years old who had recovered from COVID-19.

This clone was counted between two and nine times. The chain has TRBV7-2 and TRBJ1-6; TRBD1 matches at 8 bases. The germline V gene has CDR1 SGHTA and CDR2 FQGNSA. V shed 4 bases and J 12 bases; nucleotides not matched to a gene: 5. The CDR3 runs to 13 residues. CDR3 residues: CASSSWTGRPLHF. CDR3 bases: TGTGCCAGCAGCTCTTGGACAGGGCGACCCCTCCACTTT.

The chain joins TRBV7-2 to TRBJ1-3; 7 bases are a match to TRBD1. Per germline, CDR1 SGHTA and CDR2 FQGNSA. Trimming cost V 1 base and J 5 bases; bases outside gene matches: 5. The CDR3 spans 15 residues. The CDR3 DNA is TGTGCCAGCAGCTTAGTGGCAGGGGGAAGAAACACCATATATTTT. Its protein product is CASSLVAGGRNTIYF. The entire variable domain, with the rest obtained from reference TRBV7-2 and TRBJ1-3, is as follows: GAGVSQSPSNKVTEKGKDVELRCDPISGHTALYWYRQSLGQGLEFLIYFQGNSAPDKSGLPSDRFSAERTGGSVSTLTIQRTQQEDSAVYLCASSLVAGGRNTIYFGEGSWLTVV.

V usage is TRBV7-9 and J usage is TRBJ2-7; 7 bases match TRBD1. The V gene's germline CDR1 is SEHNR and CDR2 FQNEAQ (reference sequence). The CDR3 covers 14 residues. V was clipped by 5 bases and J by 2 bases; unmatched bases: 6. The CDR3 protein is CASSPRTGTYEQYF. The DNA for the CDR3 is TGTGCCAGCAGCCCACGGACAGGTACCTACGAGCAGTACTTC.

The chain has TRBV7-3 and TRBJ2-1, with TRBD2 identical over 8 bases. With V trimmed by 1 base and J by 5 bases, 7 bases remained unmatched. This CDR3 comprises 16 residues. Germline loops: CDR1 SGHTA, CDR2 FQGTGA. CDR3 nucleotide sequence: TGTGCCAGCAGCTTAATCCGGGGGGGCAAACACAATGAGCAGTTCTTC. Translating gives CASSLIRGGKHNEQFF.

The genes are TRBV6-5 and TRBJ1-6; 9 positions match TRBD1. V was pared by 7 bases and J by 9 bases, with 7 bases of the junction left unmatched. The CDR3 runs to 14 residues. CDR1 is MNHEY and CDR2 is SVGAGI in the germline V gene. The CDR3 reads CASTPGGQGSPLHF. Written as DNA, the CDR3 is TGTGCCAGCACCCCAGGGGGACAGGGTTCACCCCTCCACTTT.

The rearrangement uses TRBV5-4 and TRBJ1-1; TRBD1 agrees at 8 bases. Germline V gene lookup returns CDR1 SGHNT and CDR2 YYREEE (reference sequence). This CDR3 comprises 15 residues. With V trimmed by 4 bases and J by 0 bases, 5 bases remained unmatched. DNA for the CDR3: TGTGCCAGCAGCGTACGACAGGGGATGAACACTGAAGCTTTCTTT. This encodes CASSVRQGMNTEAFF.

V usage is TRBV30 and J usage is TRBJ1-1; 10 positions agree with TRBD1. Per germline, CDR1 GTSNPN and CDR2 SVGIG (reference sequence). Germline trimming cut 2 bases from V and 2 bases from J; bases unmatched to any gene: 2. This CDR3 is built from 14 residues. The CDR3 is CAWSLTGGNTEAFF. Written as DNA, the CDR3 is TGTGCCTGGAGTCTGACAGGGGGCAACACTGAAGCTTTCTTT. The variable domain in full, with the rest retrieved from reference TRBV30 and TRBJ1-1, is SQTIHQWPATLVQPVGSPLSLECTVEGTSNPNLYWYRQAAGRGLQLLFYSVGIGQISSEVPQNLSASRPQDRQFILSSKKLLLSDSGFYLCAWSLTGGNTEAFFGQGTRLTVV.

This clone was observed once. The genes are TRBV27 and TRBJ2-1; 7 bases align to TRBD2. The CDR3 covers 14 residues. V lost 6 bases and J lost 5; bases outside the gene matches: 7. Germline V gives CDR1 MNHEY, CDR2 SMNVEV (reference sequence). The CDR3 DNA is TGTGCCAGCAGGAATGCTGGGAGGGACAATGAGCAGTTCTTC. Protein product: CASRNAGRDNEQFF.

CDR3 nucleotides: TGTGCCAGTAGTCCCTGGACAGGAGACACTGAAGCTTTCTTT. It is translated as CASSPWTGDTEAFF. The gene calls are TRBV19 and TRBJ1-1; 7 bases map to TRBD1. Germline V CDR1 and CDR2: LNHDA, SQIVND (reference sequence). V was clipped by 5 bases and J by 3 bases; unmatched bases: 6. This CDR3 is built from 14 residues.

The chain uses TRBV7-9 and TRBJ1-1; 7 nucleotides match TRBD1. CDR1 is SEHNR, CDR2 FQNEAQ, per germline (reference sequence). The V gene end was trimmed by 1 base and the J gene end by 5 bases; junction bases not matched to a gene: 7. The CDR3 is 15 residues long. The CDR3 region is CASSLVRQGETEAFF. The CDR3 nucleotides are TGTGCCAGCAGCTTAGTCCGACAGGGAGAGACTGAAGCTTTCTTT. Together with reference TRBV7-9 and TRBJ1-1, the CDR3 gives the full variable domain: DTGVSQNPRHKITKRGQNVTFRCDPISEHNRLYWYRQTLGQGPEFLTYFQNEAQLEKSRLLSDRFSAERPKGSFSTLEIQRTEQGDSAMYLCASSLVRQGETEAFFGQGTRLTVV.

The genes are TRBV28 and TRBJ1-5, with 11 positions matching TRBD1. The CDR3 runs 20 residues. The trim removed 6 bases at V and 4 bases at J, leaving 20 bases unmatched. Germline loops: CDR1 MDHEN, CDR2 SYDVKM. The CDR3 nucleotides read TGTGCCAGCAGCCGTCCGGGGACAGGGGGGACCACCATCAAAAATCAGCCCCAGCATTTT. It is translated as CASSRPGTGGTTIKNQPQHF.

This clone has a single count. The chain has TRBV6-2 or TRBV6-3 and TRBJ2-5, with TRBD2 identical over 12 bases. Germline CDR1 MNHEY, CDR2 SVGEGT. The ends lost 6 bases at V and 2 bases at J; junction bases unmatched: 7. The CDR3 is 16 residues long. The CDR3 protein is CASSSPSGGEQETQYF. The CDR3 DNA sequence: TGTGCCAGCAGCAGCCCTAGCGGGGGGGAGCAAGAGACCCAGTACTTC.

This clone was counted a single time. The DNA for the CDR3 is TGTGCCAGCAGCCCGGAGGATTCCTACGAGCAGTACTTC. Translated, it gives CASSPEDSYEQYF. The chain uses TRBV7-2 and TRBJ2-7; D may be TRBD2 (5 bases). The germline V gene encodes CDR1 SGHTA and CDR2 FQGNSA. This CDR3 spans 13 amino acids. The V end was cut by 5 bases, the J end by 1 base, with 9 bases between.